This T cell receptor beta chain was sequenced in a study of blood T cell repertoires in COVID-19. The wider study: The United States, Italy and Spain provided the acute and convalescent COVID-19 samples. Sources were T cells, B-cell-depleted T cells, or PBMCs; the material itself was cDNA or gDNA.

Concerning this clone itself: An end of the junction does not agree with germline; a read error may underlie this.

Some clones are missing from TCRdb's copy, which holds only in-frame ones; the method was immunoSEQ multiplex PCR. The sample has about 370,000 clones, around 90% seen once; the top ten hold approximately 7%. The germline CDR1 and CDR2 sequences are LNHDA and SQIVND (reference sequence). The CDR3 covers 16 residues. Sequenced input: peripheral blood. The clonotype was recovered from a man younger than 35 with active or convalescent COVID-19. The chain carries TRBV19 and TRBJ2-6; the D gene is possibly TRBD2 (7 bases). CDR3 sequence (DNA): TGTGCCAGTAGTATAGCCGGGGGGCTAGGGGCCAACGTGCTGACTTTC. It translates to CASSIAGGLGANVLTF.